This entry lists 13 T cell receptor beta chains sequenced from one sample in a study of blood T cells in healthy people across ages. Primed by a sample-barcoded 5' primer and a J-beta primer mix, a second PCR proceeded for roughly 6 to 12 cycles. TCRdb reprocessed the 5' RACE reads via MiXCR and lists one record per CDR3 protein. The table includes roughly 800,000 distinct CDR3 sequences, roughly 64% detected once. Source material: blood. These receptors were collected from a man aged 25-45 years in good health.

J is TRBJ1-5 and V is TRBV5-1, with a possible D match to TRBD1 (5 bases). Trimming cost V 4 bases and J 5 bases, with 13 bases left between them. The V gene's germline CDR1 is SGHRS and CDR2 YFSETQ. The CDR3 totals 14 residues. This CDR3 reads CASSVGTGDQPQHF. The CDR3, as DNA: TGCGCCAGCAGCGTCGGGACCGGTGATCAGCCCCAGCATTTT.

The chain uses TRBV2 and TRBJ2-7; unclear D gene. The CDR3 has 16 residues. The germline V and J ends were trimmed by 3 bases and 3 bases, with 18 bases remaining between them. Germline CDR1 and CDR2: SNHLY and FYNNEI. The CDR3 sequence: CASSEFRNLGSYEQYF. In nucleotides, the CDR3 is TGTGCCAGCAGTGAGTTCAGGAATCTGGGAAGCTACGAGCAGTACTTC.

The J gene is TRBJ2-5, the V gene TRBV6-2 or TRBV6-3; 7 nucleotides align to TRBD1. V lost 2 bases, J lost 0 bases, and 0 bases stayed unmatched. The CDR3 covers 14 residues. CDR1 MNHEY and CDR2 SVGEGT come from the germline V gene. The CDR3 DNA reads TGTGCCAGCAGTTACGGGACAGACCAAGAGACCCAGTACTTC. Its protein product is CASSYGTDQETQYF.

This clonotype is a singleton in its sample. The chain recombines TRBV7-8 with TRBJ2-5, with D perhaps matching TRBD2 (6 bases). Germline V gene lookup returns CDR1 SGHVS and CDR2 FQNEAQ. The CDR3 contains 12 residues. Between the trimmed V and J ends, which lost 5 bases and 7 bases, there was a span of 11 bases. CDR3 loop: CASSPLGRTQYF. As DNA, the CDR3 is TGTGCCAGCAGCCCTCTCGGGAGGACCCAGTACTTC.

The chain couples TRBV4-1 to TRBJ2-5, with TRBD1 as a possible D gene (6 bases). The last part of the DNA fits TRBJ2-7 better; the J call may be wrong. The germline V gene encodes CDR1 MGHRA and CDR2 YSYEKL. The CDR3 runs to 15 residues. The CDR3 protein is CASSLKHGQIYEQYF. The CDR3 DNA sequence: TGCGCCAGCAGCTTAAAACACGGACAGATTTACGAGCAGTACTTC.

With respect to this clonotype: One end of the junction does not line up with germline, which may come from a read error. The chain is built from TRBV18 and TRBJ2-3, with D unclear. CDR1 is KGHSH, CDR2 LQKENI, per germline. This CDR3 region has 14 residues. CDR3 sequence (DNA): TGTGCCAGCTCGCCACGGTCGCTCACAGATACGCAGTATTTT. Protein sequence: CASSPRSLTDTQYF. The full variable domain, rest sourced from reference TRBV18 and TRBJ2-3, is NAGVMQNPRHLVRRRGQEARLRCSPMKGHSHVYWYRQLPEEGLKFMVYLQKENIIDESGMPKERFSAEFPKEGPSILRIQQVVRGDSAAYFCASSPRSLTDTQYFGPGTRLTVL.

Here the CDR3 reads CSARGGGPTGYYEQYF. The DNA for the CDR3 is TGCAGTGCTAGAGGTGGTGGCCCCACGGGCTACTACGAGCAGTACTTC. The chain carries TRBV20-1 and TRBJ2-7; D is ambiguous. Per the germline V gene, CDR1 is DFQATT and CDR2 is SNEGSKA (reference sequence). This CDR3 has 16 residues. The V gene lost 1 base and the J gene lost 3 bases, with 19 bases spanning the gap.

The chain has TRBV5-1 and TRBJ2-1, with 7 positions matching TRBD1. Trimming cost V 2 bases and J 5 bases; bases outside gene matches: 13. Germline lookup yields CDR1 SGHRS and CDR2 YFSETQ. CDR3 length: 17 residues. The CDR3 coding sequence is TGCGCCAGCAGCTTTCCTCGCGAAGGACAGGCGAACAATGAGCAGTTCTTC. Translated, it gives CASSFPREGQANNEQFF. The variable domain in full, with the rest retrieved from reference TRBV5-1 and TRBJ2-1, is KAGVTQTPRYLIKTRGQQVTLSCSPISGHRSVSWYQQTPGQGLQFLFEYFSETQRNKGNFPGRFSGRQFSNSRSEMNVSTLELGDSALYLCASSFPREGQANNEQFFGPGTRLTVL.

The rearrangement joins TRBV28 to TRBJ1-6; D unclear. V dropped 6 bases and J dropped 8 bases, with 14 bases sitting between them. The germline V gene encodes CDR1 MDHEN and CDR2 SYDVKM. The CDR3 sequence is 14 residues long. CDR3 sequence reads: CASSQAPPDSPLHF. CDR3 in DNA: TGTGCCAGCAGCCAGGCCCCGCCGGATTCACCCCTCCACTTT. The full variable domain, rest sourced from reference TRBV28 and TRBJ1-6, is DVKVTQSSRYLVKRTGEKVFLECVQDMDHENMFWYRQDPGLGLRLIYFSYDVKMKEKGDIPEGYSVSREKKERFSLILESASTNQTSMYLCASSQAPPDSPLHFGNGTRLTVT.

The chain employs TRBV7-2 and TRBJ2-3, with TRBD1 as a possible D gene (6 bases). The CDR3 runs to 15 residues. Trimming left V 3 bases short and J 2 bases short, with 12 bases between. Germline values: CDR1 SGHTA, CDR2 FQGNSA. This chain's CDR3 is CASSFDRRTTDTQYF. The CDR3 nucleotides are TGTGCCAGCAGCTTTGACAGGCGAACCACAGATACGCAGTATTTT.

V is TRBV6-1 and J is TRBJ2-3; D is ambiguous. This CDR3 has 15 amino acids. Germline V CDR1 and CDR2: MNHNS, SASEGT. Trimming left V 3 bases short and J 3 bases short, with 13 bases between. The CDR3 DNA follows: TGTGCCAGCAGTGAGCTGCGGACGGCGACAGATACGCAGTATTTT. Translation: CASSELRTATDTQYF.

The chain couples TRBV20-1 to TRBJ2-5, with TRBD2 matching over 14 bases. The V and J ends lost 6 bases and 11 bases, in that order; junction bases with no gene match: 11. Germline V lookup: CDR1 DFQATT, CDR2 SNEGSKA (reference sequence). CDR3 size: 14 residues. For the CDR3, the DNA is TGCAGTGCCGACCCCGGGACTAGCGGGAGTGAGCAGTACTTC. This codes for CSADPGTSGSEQYF.

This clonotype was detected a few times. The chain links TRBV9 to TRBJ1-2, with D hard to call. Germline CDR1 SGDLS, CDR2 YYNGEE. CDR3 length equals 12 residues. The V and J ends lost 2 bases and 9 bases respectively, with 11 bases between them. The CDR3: CASSVSGDRYTF. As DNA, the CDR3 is TGTGCCAGCAGCGTTTCGGGCGACCGCTACACCTTC.